The clone carrying this TCR beta chain appeared a few times. Its specificity is not known. This CDR3 contains 14 residues. J gave up 2 bases and V 5 bases, and 6 bases lay outside the gene matches. CDR1 and CDR2 (germline): MNHNY, SVGAGI (reference sequence). Regarding the study as a whole: Tumor memory CD4+ T cell TCR gene usage clustered with blood and lymph node memory CD4+ cells and lymph node naive CD4+ cells.

After constant-region reverse-primer amplification, full-length variable regions underwent semi-nested PCR with Nested Universal Primer A. TCRdb reprocessed the 5' RACE reads via MiXCR and lists one record per CDR3 protein. The sample comprises 50,000 to 75,000 distinct CDR3 sequences, less than 25% of which are singletons, and 2.9% rests with the top ten. Sequencing was carried out using memory CD4+ T cells sorted from a lymph node. Specified subset: memory CD4+ T cells, CD4+CD45RO+CD25-. The chain employs TRBV6-6 and TRBJ2-7; 7 bases are a match to TRBD1. The source of this sequence is a female donor with breast cancer. CDR3 sequence: CASSRDSDAYEQYF. The CDR3 DNA reads TGTGCCAGCAGTAGGGACAGTGATGCCTACGAGCAGTACTTC.